The text below deals with one TCR beta chain. The assay was immunoSEQ multiplex PCR, and TCRdb's table has in-frame clones only and misses some. The sample includes roughly 180,000 clones, about 94% of them seen just once. This specimen comes from a study of T cell responses to AZD1222 COVID-19 vaccine. The CDR3 sequence is 15 residues long. The germline V gene has CDR1 WNHNN and CDR2 SYGVQD (reference sequence). The junction had 11 bases not matched to a gene; V was cut back by 9 bases and J by 3 bases. This material consisted of peripheral blood, taken on day 0 of AZD1222 vaccination. This rearrangement joins TRBV10-1 to TRBJ2-3; 8 nucleotides agree with TRBD2. The receptor was isolated from an adult in good health. The CDR3 loop reads CASSKGLAGTDTQYF. CDR3 nucleotide sequence: TGCGCCAGTTCTAAAGGACTAGCTGGTACAGATACGCAGTATTTT.